This is a list of T cell receptor beta chains from one sample in a study of a mutant IDH1 vaccine in newly diagnosed glioma. Their antigens remain unidentified. Using immunoSEQ multiplex PCR, the repertoire was profiled, and TCRdb retains in-frame clones only, with some absent. The sample holds about 56,000 clones, around 83% seen once. Material: PBMCs, obtained from a glioma patient whose treatment included an IDH1 peptide vaccine. These receptors all come from a woman aged 45-65 years with glioma. Each CDR3 is given with its conserved first and last residue. D genes are given only for firm matches. Clone sizes are given selectively: once, few, many, or a class where the clone is expanded.

TRBV5-1	TRBJ2-3	few	.	TGCGCCAGCAGCTTGGCCATGGGAGATACGCAGTATTTT	CASSLAMGDTQYF
TRBV2	TRBJ1-2	.	.	TGTGCCAGCAGTTCCCGAAGGGGGGGGGAAGGCTACACCTTC	CASSSRRGGEGYTF
TRBV6-5	TRBJ2-7	.	.	TGTGCCAGCAGGGACTACGAGCAGTACTTC	CASRDYEQYF
TRBV18	TRBJ1-1	.	.	TGTGCCAGCTCACCTTCGGACAGTCTGAACACTGAAGCTTTCTTT	CASSPSDSLNTEAFF
TRBV5-1	TRBJ1-2	.	.	TGCGCCAGCAGTCAGGACCCCGGGGGAGGAAGCTACACCTTC	CASSQDPGGGSYTF
TRBV2	TRBJ1-4	.	.	TGTGCCAGCAGTGAAGTGGACAGCTTCAAACTGTTTTTT	CASSEVDSFKLFF
TRBV30	TRBJ1-3	.	TRBD1	TGTGCCTGGAGTCGGGACAGAGTATCCTCTGGAAACACCATATATTTT	CAWSRDRVSSGNTIYF
TRBV25-1	TRBJ1-2	.	.	TGTGCCAGCAGTGAATATAGGTCTGGCTCCTATGGCTACACCTTC	CASSEYRSGSYGYTF
TRBV9	TRBJ2-2	.	TRBD2	TGTGCCAGCAGCGTAGCGGCGGGGGCCGGGGAGCTGTTTTTT	CASSVAAGAGELFF
TRBV7-9	TRBJ2-5	.	TRBD1	TGTGCCAGCAGCTTCGGACAGGGTGGCCAAGAGACCCAGTACTTC	CASSFGQGGQETQYF
TRBV6-5	TRBJ2-7	.	.	TGTGCCAGCAGTTACTCGGAGAGGGCTCAATACGAGCAGTACTTC	CASSYSERAQYEQYF
TRBV19	TRBJ1-6	.	.	TGTGCCAGTAGTATCGGATGGGACTTTCCTAATTCACCCCTCCACTTT	CASSIGWDFPNSPLHF
TRBV7-8	TRBJ1-2	.	.	TGTGCCAGCAGCTTCCCACAGAACTATGGCTACACCTTC	CASSFPQNYGYTF
TRBV2	TRBJ1-1	.	.	TGTGCCAGCAGCCCCGAAGCGGGTGAAGCTTTCTTT	CASSPEAGEAFF
TRBV7-2	TRBJ1-3	once	.	TGTGCCAGCAGCTTAACCCCCGGCCAAGGTGGAAACACCATATATTTT	CASSLTPGQGGNTIYF
TRBV7-9	TRBJ1-5	.	.	TGTGCCAGCAGCGGGCCCACGGCTGATCAGCCCCAGCATTTT	CASSGPTADQPQHF
TRBV19	TRBJ1-5	.	.	TGTGCCAGTAGTATTAGCTCGGGAGGGTCCCCCAATCAGCCCCAGCATTTT	CASSISSGGSPNQPQHF
TRBV2	TRBJ2-2	.	TRBD1	TGTGCCAGCAGTGAAGTAAGACAGGGCGCCGGGGAGCTGTTTTTT	CASSEVRQGAGELFF
TRBV5-4	TRBJ1-6	.	TRBD1	TGTGCCAGCAGGGCCGGGACAGGGGCCTCACCCCTCCACTTT	CASRAGTGASPLHF
TRBV6-6	TRBJ1-1	.	.	TGTGCCAGCAGCCAGGATAAAGCTTTCTTT	CASSQDKAFF